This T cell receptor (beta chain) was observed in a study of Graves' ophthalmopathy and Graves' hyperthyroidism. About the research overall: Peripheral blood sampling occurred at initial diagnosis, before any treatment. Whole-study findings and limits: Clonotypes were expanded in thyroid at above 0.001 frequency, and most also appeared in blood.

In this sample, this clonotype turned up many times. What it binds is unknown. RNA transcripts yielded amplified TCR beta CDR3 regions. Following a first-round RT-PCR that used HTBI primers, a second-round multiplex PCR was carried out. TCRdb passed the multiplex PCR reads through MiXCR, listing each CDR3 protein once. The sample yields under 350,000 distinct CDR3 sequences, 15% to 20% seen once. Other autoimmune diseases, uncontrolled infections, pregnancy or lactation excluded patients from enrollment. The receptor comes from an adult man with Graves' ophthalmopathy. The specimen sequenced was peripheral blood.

CDR3 loop: CASSIRGRGEQYF. In nucleotides, the CDR3 is TGTGCCAGTTCTATCCGGGGACGGGGCGAGCAGTACTTC. V is TRBV19 and J is TRBJ2-7; either TRBD1 or TRBD2 may supply D (5 bases each). The length of the CDR3 is 13 residues. Germline V gene lookup returns CDR1 LNHDA and CDR2 SQIVND (reference sequence). Trimming took off 8 bases at V and 6 bases at J, with 17 bases between the two ends. The full variable domain, completed using reference TRBV19 and TRBJ2-7, is DGGITQSPKYLFRKEGQNVTLSCEQNLNHDAMYWYRQDPGQGLRLIYYSQIVNDFQKGDIAEGYSVSREKKESFPLTVTSAQKNPTAFYLCASSIRGRGEQYFGPGTRLTVT.